This T cell receptor beta chain appears in the sequencing data of a study of long-term antiretroviral therapy in people with HIV (dated by TCRdb to the early 2020s). Describing the broader study: The earliest samples were collected about a decade before the 2015 WHO recommendation for immediate ART, when ART was typically delayed until CD4 counts fell. No cross-contamination during QIAcube processing turned up in test extractions that ran a monoclonal T-cell line alongside 30 or so polyclonal samples. Among the roughly 30 participants with HIV, eleven were female. A total of about 200 cryopreserved PBMC samples were contributed to the cohort by 30 adults with confirmed HIV infection, with samples collected serially over a mean of 6 years (range 1-12). This retrospective serial study examined whether starting ART and sustained HIV suppression were associated with changes in the composition and diversity of the TRB repertoire in peripheral blood.

The immunoSEQ hsTCRB v3.0 assay was used at survey level resolution for TRB variable region sequencing. The target sequencing depth for TRB was about 40,000-55,000 T-cell genomes per sample. An Illumina MiSeq with a v3 150-cycle kit was used to sequence the pooled TRB libraries. The authors' pipeline ran thus. Repertoire analysis was performed in R inside a reproducible Nextflow workflow that covered QC, data transformation and analysis. LymphoSeq2, an R package for AIRR-Seq data exploration, was used to implement custom analyses. A handful of samples that produced fewer than 5000 total TRB sequences were removed, so approximately 170 HIV repertoires were analyzed. Among the roughly 200 retained HIV repertoires, roughly 60 were collected before ART initiation and roughly 130 were collected after ART initiation. Each repertoire was downsampled to 5000 TRB nucleotide sequences, and summary statistics were averaged across 100 downsampling iterations. Only TRB sequences with CDR3 regions of at least seven amino acids were retained for analysis. Two measures captured diversity: a Shannon entropy-derived clonality score and the Gini coefficient. In the repertoire networks, any two of the top 5000 CDR3 amino acid sequences were linked whenever the two sequences differed by an edit distance of one. For TRB CDR3 amino acid sequences, GLIPH2 was used to predict antigen specificity groups and MHC restriction. Known CMV, EBV, HIV or tissue antigen associations were flagged by matching CDR3 amino acid sequences against VDJdb and McPAS-TCR. Pre-ART, post-ART and control groups were compared with Wilcoxon signed-rank tests and Holm-Bonferroni correction. Entries here come from immuneACCESS through TCRdb and include only in-frame sequences with V and J called. Some clones fail to appear in such tables; in the studies checked, an unresolved V gene covers under half of the shortfall, and the cause of the remainder is unknown. V and J calls plus clone size are reproduced from that table; the DNA served to infer D and trimming. The sample table records more than 20,000 clones; 86% of these occur just once. Together, the top ten hold less than 6% of the sample.

Of note for this clone: Its antigen has not been determined. The sample holds no much larger clone one base away, and base qualities are not on file.

To be included, a participant needed at least one PBMC sample from before ART initiation plus at least two post-ART samples. All participants with HIV were treated in the United States of America. Before DNA extraction, cryopreserved samples of 1-10 million PBMC were thawed and then washed. At the time of the earliest PBMC sample, participants with HIV were aged between roughly 20 and 55 years. Each participant contributed PBMC samples from 1-4 timepoints before ART initiation and 2-8 timepoints after ART initiation, with a median of 7 samples. Serial HIV viral load, CD4+ T-cell count, ART history and demographic data were obtained for every participant. Using a Qiagen kit on a QIAcube, genomic DNA was extracted from unsorted PBMC, with samples processed in batches of 12. In the germline V gene, CDR1 corresponds to SNHLY and CDR2 to FYNNEI. Reading from cysteine to phenylalanine, the CDR3 counts 18 amino acids. The kept DNA is CDR3 alone, 54 bases in frame from the first base. Trimming removed 3 bases from V and 1 base from J, leaving 21 bases between the germline ends.

Beyond this particular receptor, the publication reports: Owing to limited PBMC availability, only the TCR beta chain was sequenced, without alpha chain pairing. Because cell numbers in pre-ART samples were limited, unsorted PBMC were profiled instead of sorted CD4+ and CD8+ T cells. ART initiation was associated with a significant increase in TRB diversity, but diversity stayed significantly below transplant donor controls even after long-term ART. HIV repertoires had narrower CDR3 length ranges than controls, and the network structure suggested an antigen-experienced repertoire that shifted only slightly toward naive after ART. Expanded TRB clones identified before ART initiation dominated the repertoire across all time points, though the dominance fluctuated and decreased in many PLHIV after ART. Samples dated from the mid-2000s to the late 2010s, and the ART regimens used may be less effective than current ones. Inferences about post-ART repertoire changes were limited because no data were available on ART adherence, viral resistance or therapy changes.

The rearrangement combines TRBV2 with TRBJ1-1, and possibly TRBD1, on 5 matching bases. This receptor was identified in a man between 35 and 55 years old with HIV. Sequencing used unsorted PBMCs, obtained approximately 2.6 years after starting antiretroviral therapy. The CDR3 protein sequence reads: CASSDPIRDRNSNTEAFF. The sequenced DNA: TGTGCCAGCAGTGATCCTATACGGGACCGGAACTCGAACACTGAAGCTTTCTTT.